These T cell receptor beta chains were read from a single sample in a study of cytomegalovirus exposure and HLA in healthy donors. Sequencing was performed with immunoSEQ multiplex PCR; in TCRdb, only in-frame clones are kept and a portion is missing. The data hold 130,000 or so clones, with 80% to 85% observed a single time. Sequencing was performed on PBMCs. These receptors were collected from a woman aged 50 to 60 in good health and CMV-seropositive. CDR3s include the opening cysteine and the closing phenylalanine or tryptophan. Each record gives: clone size, J gene, V gene, D gene, CDR3 DNA, CDR3 protein. A D gene is named only where the DNA matches it firmly. Size values are once, few and many counts, or a class for expanded clones, and some rows have none.

NA TRBJ1-2 TRBV5-1 TRBD1 TGCGCCAGCAGCTTGGCTGGTGCGGGACAGGGGAGCTATGGCTACACCTTC CASSLAGAGQGSYGYTF
NA TRBJ2-1 TRBV19 NA TGTGCCAGTAGTATGAGGAGGCTAGCGCCCTACAATGAGCAGTTCTTC CASSMRRLAPYNEQFF
NA TRBJ2-7 TRBV7-2 NA TGTGCCAGCAGCTTAGTTGGCAGGGGATACGAGCAGTACTTC CASSLVGRGYEQYF
NA TRBJ1-4 TRBV4-1 NA TGCGCCAGCAGCCTTTTACCCCCTGTGCGCGGAACAACTAATGAAAAACTGTTTTTT CASSLLPPVRGTTNEKLFF
NA TRBJ2-4 TRBV5-1 TRBD1 TGCGCCAGCTCCCCGGGGGACAGGGGACCAAACATTCAGTACTTC CASSPGDRGPNIQYF
NA TRBJ1-1 TRBV6-5 TRBD1 TGTGCCAGCAAGGAGGGGGCGGCTGAAGCTTTCTTT CASKEGAAEAFF
NA TRBJ2-7 TRBV7-9 TRBD2 TGTGCCAGCAGCTTCCGGGAGGCGAGCTACGAGCAGTACTTC CASSFREASYEQYF
once TRBJ1-4 TRBV6-1 TRBD1 TGTGCCAGCAGGGGAGACAGGGCCTTTAATGAAAAACTGTTTTTT CASRGDRAFNEKLFF
NA TRBJ2-5 TRBV6-5 TRBD2 TGTGCCAGCAGTTTCATTAGCGGGGGGTCAGCAGAGACCCAGTACTTC CASSFISGGSAETQYF
few TRBJ2-3 TRBV4-3 TRBD2 TGCGCCAGCAGCCAAGATGGGGCTAGCGGGGATGGGGATACGCAGTATTTT CASSQDGASGDGDTQYF
NA TRBJ1-2 TRBV5-4 TRBD1 TGTGCCAGCAGCTGGGGGGGACAGGGGAACTATGGCTACACCTTC CASSWGGQGNYGYTF
NA TRBJ2-4 TRBV5-1 TRBD2 TGCGCCAGCAGCTTAGCGGGAGGCGACATTCAGTACTTC CASSLAGGDIQYF
few TRBJ2-5 TRBV7-3 TRBD2 TGTGCCAGCAGCCGGGGGGGATCTCAAGAGACCCAGTACTTC CASSRGGSQETQYF
NA TRBJ2-6 TRBV27 NA TGTGCCAGCAGGGGATCTGGGGCCAACGGCCTGACTTTC CASRGSGANGLTF
NA TRBJ1-5 TRBV27 TRBD1 TGTGCCAGCAGTCTAACAGGGGCCCATCAGCCCCAGCATTTT CASSLTGAHQPQHF
NA TRBJ1-5 TRBV19 TRBD1 TGTGCCAGTAGTGAAACCACGACAGGGCAGCAGCCCCAGCATTTT CASSETTTGQQPQHF
NA TRBJ2-3 TRBV27 TRBD1 TGTGCCAGCAGTTTATGGGGACAGGGGGCGAGGCATACGCAGTATTTT CASSLWGQGARHTQYF
NA TRBJ2-7 TRBV29-1 NA TGCAGCGTTGAAGATAGGGGCCAGACCCCCTACGAGCAGTACTTC CSVEDRGQTPYEQYF
NA TRBJ1-1 TRBV7-3 NA TGTGCCAGCAGCCGGGGGGTAAACACTGAAGCTTTCTTT CASSRGVNTEAFF
NA TRBJ2-3 TRBV9 TRBD2 TGTGCCAGCAGCCCCTTACTAGCGGGAGACTTTACGCAGTATTTT CASSPLLAGDFTQYF
NA TRBJ2-1 TRBV4-3 TRBD2 TGCGCCAGCAGCCGATTAGCGGGGAGCTCCTACAATGAGCAGTTCTTC CASSRLAGSSYNEQFF
NA TRBJ1-1 TRBV4-3 NA TGCGCCAGCAGCCAAGACTCACGGACAGCGGGGACTGAAGCTTTCTTT CASSQDSRTAGTEAFF
NA TRBJ2-3 TRBV6-5 TRBD1 TGTGCCAGCAGTCCGACAGGGCGCACAGATACGCAGTATTTT CASSPTGRTDTQYF
NA TRBJ2-6 TRBV29-1 TRBD2 TGCAGCTACACCGGGGGGGCTGGGGCCAACGTCCTGACTTTC CSYTGGAGANVLTF
NA TRBJ2-1 TRBV28 TRBD2 TGTGCCAGCAGTCTAGCGGTCTCCTACAATGAGCAGTTCTTC CASSLAVSYNEQFF
once TRBJ2-1 TRBV7-6 TRBD2 TGTGCCAGCAGCCCCCGGCCTAGCGGATACAATGAGCAGTTCTTC CASSPRPSGYNEQFF
NA TRBJ1-3 TRBV4-1 TRBD1 TGCGCCAGCAGCCATTACTGGACAGGGCCGTCTGGAAACACCATATATTTT CASSHYWTGPSGNTIYF
NA TRBJ2-3 TRBV27 NA TGTGCCAGCAGTTTATATCAGAGCACAGATACGCAGTATTTT CASSLYQSTDTQYF
NA TRBJ2-7 TRBV28 TRBD2 TGTGCCAGCAGCCTAGGGCTAGCGGACTACGAGCAGTACTTC CASSLGLADYEQYF
NA TRBJ2-1 TRBV27 TRBD2 TGTGCCAGCAGACAGCAGCGGGGGGCCTACAATGAGCAGTTCTTC CASRQQRGAYNEQFF
NA TRBJ1-5 TRBV7-9 NA TGTGCCAGCAGCTTAGGGGGGGGGCAGCCCCAGCATTTT CASSLGGGQPQHF
NA TRBJ2-7 TRBV28 TRBD2 TGTGCCAGCAGTTATCCCCTAGCGGGAGGAACCTACGAGCAGTACTTC CASSYPLAGGTYEQYF
NA TRBJ2-6 TRBV4-1 NA TGCGCCAGCAGCCAACAGGGGACTGGGGCCAACGTCCTGACTTTC CASSQQGTGANVLTF
NA TRBJ2-1 TRBV5-6 TRBD2 TGTGCCAGCAGCCGCCAGCCGGGACTAGCGGGGGACAATGAGCAGTTCTTC CASSRQPGLAGDNEQFF
NA TRBJ1-1 TRBV30 TRBD1 TGTGCCTGGGCAAGAGGGGGCGGCACTGAAGCCTTCTTT CAWARGGGTEAFF
few TRBJ1-4 TRBV6-5 NA TGTGCCAGCAGTTACAAGGGGTGGGGAGAAAAACTGTTTTTT CASSYKGWGEKLFF
NA TRBJ2-1 TRBV15 NA TGTGCCACCAGAGGAGGAAGATACAATGAGCAGTTCTTC CATRGGRYNEQFF
NA TRBJ2-6 TRBV6-1 NA TGTGCCAGCCAGTCCTCTGGGGCCAACGTCCTGACTTTC CASQSSGANVLTF
NA TRBJ2-5 TRBV29-1 TRBD2 TGCAGCGTTGAGCCGGGGGGGGAGACCCAGTACTTC CSVEPGGETQYF
NA TRBJ2-2 TRBV12-5 TRBD2 TGTGCTAGTGGTTCTCCTTTTAGCGGGGGGGCTGGAGACGGGGAGCTGTTTTTT CASGSPFSGGAGDGELFF
NA TRBJ1-6 TRBV19 TRBD1 TGTGCCAGTAGTATAGCCGGACAGGGTCAGTCACCCCTCCACTTT CASSIAGQGQSPLHF
NA TRBJ2-2 TRBV9 TRBD2 TGTGCCAGCAGCGGCCGACTAGCGTACACCGGGGAGCTGTTTTTT CASSGRLAYTGELFF
NA TRBJ1-2 TRBV19 TRBD1 TGTGCCACTAACCCCAGGACAGGGGCGCCTGTCTATGGCTACACCTTC CATNPRTGAPVYGYTF
NA TRBJ2-1 TRBV28 TRBD2 TGTGCCAGCAGTGCCCGACTAGCCTCCTACAATGAGCAGTTCTTC CASSARLASYNEQFF
NA TRBJ1-6 TRBV21-1 NA TGTGCCAGCGGCCGGGGCAGGGGGGATTCACCCCTCCACTTT CASGRGRGDSPLHF
NA TRBJ1-4 TRBV19 NA TGTGCCAGTAGTACAGGACAATTTGTTGAAAAACTGTTTTTT CASSTGQFVEKLFF